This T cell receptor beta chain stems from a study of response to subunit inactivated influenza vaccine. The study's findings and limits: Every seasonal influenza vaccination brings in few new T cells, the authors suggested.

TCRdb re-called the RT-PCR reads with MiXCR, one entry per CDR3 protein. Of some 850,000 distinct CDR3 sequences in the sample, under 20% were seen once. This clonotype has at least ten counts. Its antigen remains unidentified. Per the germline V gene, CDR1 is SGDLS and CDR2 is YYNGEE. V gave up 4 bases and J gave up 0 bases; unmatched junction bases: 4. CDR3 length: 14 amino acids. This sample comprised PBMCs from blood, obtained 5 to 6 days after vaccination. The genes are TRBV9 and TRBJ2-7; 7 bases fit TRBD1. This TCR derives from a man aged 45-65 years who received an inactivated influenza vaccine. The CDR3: CASSSGQRSYEQYF. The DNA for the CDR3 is TGTGCCAGCAGCTCGGGACAGCGCTCCTACGAGCAGTACTTC.